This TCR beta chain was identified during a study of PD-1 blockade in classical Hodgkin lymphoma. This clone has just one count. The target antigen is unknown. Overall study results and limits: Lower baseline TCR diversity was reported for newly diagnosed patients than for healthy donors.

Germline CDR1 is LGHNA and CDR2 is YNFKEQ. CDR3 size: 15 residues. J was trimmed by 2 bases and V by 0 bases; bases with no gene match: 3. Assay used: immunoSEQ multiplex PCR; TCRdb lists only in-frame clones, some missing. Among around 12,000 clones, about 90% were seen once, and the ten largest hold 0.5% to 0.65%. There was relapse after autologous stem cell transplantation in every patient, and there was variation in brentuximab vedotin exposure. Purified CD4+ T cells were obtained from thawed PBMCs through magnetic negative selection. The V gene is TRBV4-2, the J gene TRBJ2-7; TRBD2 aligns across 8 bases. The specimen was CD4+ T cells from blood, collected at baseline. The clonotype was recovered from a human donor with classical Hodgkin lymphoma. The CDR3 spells CASSQELAGTYEQYF. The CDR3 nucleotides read TGTGCCAGCAGCCAAGAGTTAGCGGGAACCTACGAGCAGTACTTC.